This note documents a single T cell receptor beta chain sequence. Sequencing used immunoSEQ multiplex PCR; TCRdb keeps in-frame clones, though not all of them. The sample consists of tens of thousands of clones, 91% of them appearing once. This entry is derived from a study of T cell changes during pregnancy in multiple sclerosis. This sample comprised peripheral blood, obtained after pregnancy. The sequence came from a female donor in good health, enrolled as a control in a pregnancy study.

CDR3 in amino acids: CASSSQGAGTEAFF. In DNA, the CDR3 is TGTGCCAGCAGCTCCCAGGGGGCTGGTACTGAAGCTTTCTTT. The chain combines TRBV11-2 with TRBJ1-1; TRBD1 agrees at 8 bases. Per germline, CDR1 SGHAT and CDR2 FQNNGV. J was trimmed by 5 bases and V by 4 bases; bases with no gene match: 6. There are 14 residues in the CDR3.